The sequence of this T cell receptor beta chain was determined in a study of T cells after yellow fever vaccination. Across the study: Those fractions that held only low numbers of cells were prepared using the SMART-Seq v4 Ultra Low Input RNA kit.

The study made its TCR cDNA through 5'RACE template switching. That step introduced a universal primer site along with UMIs. TCRdb re-called the 5' RACE reads through MiXCR, storing one row per CDR3 protein. The sample records some 320,000 distinct CDR3 sequences, about 10% being singletons. A few counts support this clonotype. No antigen is known for it. This CDR3 is 13 amino acids long. V lost 3 bases, J lost 2 bases, and 8 bases lay in between. CDR1 is SGHVS, CDR2 FQNEAQ, per germline. Study observations and caveats: Reappearing after the booster were most of the clones from primary vaccination (around 96% CD4, approximately 88% CD8). A small share of clonotypes appeared in both CD4 and CD8 compartments.

The source is a man aged 18 to 35 who received the YFV17D yellow fever vaccine. Specimen: CD4+ T cells sorted from PBMCs, collected 45 days after the yellow fever booster vaccination. This chain connects TRBV7-8 to TRBJ2-7; possibly TRBD1 for D (6 bases). The CDR3 region is CASSFTGTYEQYV. The DNA for the CDR3 is TGTGCCAGCAGCTTTACAGGGACCTACGAGCAGTACGTC.